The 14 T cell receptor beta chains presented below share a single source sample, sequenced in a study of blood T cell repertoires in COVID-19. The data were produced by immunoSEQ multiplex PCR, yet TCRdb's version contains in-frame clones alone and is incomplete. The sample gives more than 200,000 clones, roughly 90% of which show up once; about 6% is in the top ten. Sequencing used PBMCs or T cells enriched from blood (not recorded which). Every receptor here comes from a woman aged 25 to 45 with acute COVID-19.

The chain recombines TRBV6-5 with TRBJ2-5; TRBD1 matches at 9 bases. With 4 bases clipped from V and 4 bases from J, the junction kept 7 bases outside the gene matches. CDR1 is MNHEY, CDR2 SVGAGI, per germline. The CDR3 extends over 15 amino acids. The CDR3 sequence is CASSLQGARGETQYF. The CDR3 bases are TGTGCCAGCAGTTTACAGGGGGCGCGGGGAGAGACCCAGTACTTC.

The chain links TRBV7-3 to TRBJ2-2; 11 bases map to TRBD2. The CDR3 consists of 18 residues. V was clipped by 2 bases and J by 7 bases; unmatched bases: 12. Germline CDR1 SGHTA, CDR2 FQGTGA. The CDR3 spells CASSLGGTSGRMGGELFF. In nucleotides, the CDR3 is TGTGCCAGCAGCTTAGGAGGCACTAGCGGGAGAATGGGCGGGGAGCTGTTTTTT.

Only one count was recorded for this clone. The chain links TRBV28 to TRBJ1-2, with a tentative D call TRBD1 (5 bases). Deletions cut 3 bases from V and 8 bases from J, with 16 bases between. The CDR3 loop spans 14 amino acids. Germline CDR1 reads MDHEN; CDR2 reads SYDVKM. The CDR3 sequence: CASSFVAGKNGYTF. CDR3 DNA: TGTGCCAGCAGTTTTGTTGCAGGGAAGAACGGCTACACCTTC.

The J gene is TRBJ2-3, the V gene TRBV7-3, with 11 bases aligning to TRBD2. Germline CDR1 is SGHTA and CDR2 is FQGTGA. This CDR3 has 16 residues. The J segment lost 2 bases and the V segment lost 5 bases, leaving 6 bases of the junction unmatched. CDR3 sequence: CASSDSGLAATDTQYF. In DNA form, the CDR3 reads TGTGCCAGCAGCGACTCGGGACTAGCGGCCACAGATACGCAGTATTTT.

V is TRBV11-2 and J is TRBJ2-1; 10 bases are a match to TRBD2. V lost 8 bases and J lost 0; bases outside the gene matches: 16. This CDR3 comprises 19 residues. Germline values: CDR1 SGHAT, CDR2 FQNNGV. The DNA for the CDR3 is TGTGCCAGCGCAGGGTACAAGCGGGAGGGCCAAGACTCCTACAATGAGCAGTTCTTC. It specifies CASAGYKREGQDSYNEQFF.

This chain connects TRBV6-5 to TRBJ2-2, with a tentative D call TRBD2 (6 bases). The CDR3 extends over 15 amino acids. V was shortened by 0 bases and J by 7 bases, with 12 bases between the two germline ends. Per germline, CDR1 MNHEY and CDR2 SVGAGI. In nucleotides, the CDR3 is TGTGCCAGCAGTTACTCGACGGGGGTCGGCGGGGAGCTGTTTTTT. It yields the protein CASSYSTGVGGELFF.

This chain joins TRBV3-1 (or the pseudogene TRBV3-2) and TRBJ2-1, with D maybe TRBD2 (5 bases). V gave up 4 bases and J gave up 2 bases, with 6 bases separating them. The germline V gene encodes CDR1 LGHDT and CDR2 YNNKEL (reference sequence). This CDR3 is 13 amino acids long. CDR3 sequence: CASSRAAYNEQFF. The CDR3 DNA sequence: TGTGCCAGCAGCCGAGCGGCCTACAATGAGCAGTTCTTC.

The DNA for the CDR3 is TGTGCCACGTACAGGGTGAGTCAGCCCCAGCATTTT. Amino acid sequence: CATYRVSQPQHF. V usage is TRBV28 and J usage is TRBJ1-5; the D gene is possibly TRBD1 (6 bases). Germline lookup yields CDR1 MDHEN and CDR2 SYDVKM. Trimming shortened V by 10 bases and J by 6 bases, and 13 bases separated the two germline ends. The CDR3 extends over 12 amino acids.

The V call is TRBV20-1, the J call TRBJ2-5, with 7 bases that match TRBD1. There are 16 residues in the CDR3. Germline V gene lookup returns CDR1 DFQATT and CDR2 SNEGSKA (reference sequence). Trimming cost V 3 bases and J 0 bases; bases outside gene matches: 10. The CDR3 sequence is CSASPQGVVYQETQYF. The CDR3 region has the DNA TGCAGTGCTAGTCCCCAGGGGGTCGTTTACCAAGAGACCCAGTACTTC.

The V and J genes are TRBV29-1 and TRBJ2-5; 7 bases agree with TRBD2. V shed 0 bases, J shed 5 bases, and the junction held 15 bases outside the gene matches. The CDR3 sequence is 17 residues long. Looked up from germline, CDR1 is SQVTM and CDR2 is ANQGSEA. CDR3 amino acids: CSVEEGREFGFSETQYF. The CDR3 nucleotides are TGCAGCGTTGAAGAGGGGCGGGAGTTCGGGTTTTCTGAGACCCAGTACTTC.

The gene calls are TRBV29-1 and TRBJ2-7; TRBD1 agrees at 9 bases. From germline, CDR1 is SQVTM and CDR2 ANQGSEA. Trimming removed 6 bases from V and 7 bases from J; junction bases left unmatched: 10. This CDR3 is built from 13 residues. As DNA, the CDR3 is TGCAGCGTGCCCGGGACAGGGAGTAATGAGCAGTACTTC. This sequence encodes CSVPGTGSNEQYF.

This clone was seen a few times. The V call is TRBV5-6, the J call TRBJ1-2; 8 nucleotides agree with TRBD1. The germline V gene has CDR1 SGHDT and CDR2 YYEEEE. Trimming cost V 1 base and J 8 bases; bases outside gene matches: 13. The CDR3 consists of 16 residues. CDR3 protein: CASSLQGARSHWGYTF. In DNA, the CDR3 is TGTGCCAGCAGCTTGCAGGGGGCGCGTTCACATTGGGGCTACACCTTC.

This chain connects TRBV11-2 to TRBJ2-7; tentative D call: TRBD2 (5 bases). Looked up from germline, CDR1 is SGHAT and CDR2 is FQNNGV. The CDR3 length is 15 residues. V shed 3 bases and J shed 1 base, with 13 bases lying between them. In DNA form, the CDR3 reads TGTGCCAGCAGCTTCTACCGGGATCCATCCTACGAGCAGTACTTC. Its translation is CASSFYRDPSYEQYF.

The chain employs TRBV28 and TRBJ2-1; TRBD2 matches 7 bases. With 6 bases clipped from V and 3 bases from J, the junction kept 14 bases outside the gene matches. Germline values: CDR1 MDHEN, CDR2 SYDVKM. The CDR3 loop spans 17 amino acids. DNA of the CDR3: TGTGCCAGCAGCCCAACGCGGGGGAGAATCAACTACAATGAGCAGTTCTTC. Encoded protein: CASSPTRGRINYNEQFF.